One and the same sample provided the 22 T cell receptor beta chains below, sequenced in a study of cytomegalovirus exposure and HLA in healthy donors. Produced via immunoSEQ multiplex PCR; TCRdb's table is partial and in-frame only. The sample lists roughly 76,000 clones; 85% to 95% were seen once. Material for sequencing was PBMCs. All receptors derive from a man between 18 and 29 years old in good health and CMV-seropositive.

CDR3 in amino acids: CASSATGSDTEAFF. CDR3 nucleotides: TGTGCCAGCAGTGCCACGGGATCGGACACTGAAGCTTTCTTT. The chain couples TRBV6-6 to TRBJ1-1, with unresolved D. The V gene's germline CDR1 is MNHNY and CDR2 SVGAGI (reference sequence). V gave up 5 bases and J gave up 3 bases, with 13 bases separating them. The CDR3 covers 14 residues.

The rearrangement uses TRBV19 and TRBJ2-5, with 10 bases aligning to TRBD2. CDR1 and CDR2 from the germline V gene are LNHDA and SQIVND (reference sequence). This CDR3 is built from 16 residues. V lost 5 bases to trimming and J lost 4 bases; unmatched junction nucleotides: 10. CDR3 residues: CASSLRLAGAGETQYF. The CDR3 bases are TGTGCCAGTAGTTTGAGACTAGCGGGTGCTGGAGAGACCCAGTACTTC.

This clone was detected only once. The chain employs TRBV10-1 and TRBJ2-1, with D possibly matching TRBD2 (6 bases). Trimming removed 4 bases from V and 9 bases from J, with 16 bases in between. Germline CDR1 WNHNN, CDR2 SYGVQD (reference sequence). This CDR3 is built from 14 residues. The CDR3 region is CASSGLAPAAEQFF. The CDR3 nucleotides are TGCGCCAGCAGTGGTCTAGCGCCGGCCGCTGAGCAGTTCTTC.

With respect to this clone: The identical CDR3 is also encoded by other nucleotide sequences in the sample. In DNA form, the CDR3 reads TGTGCCACCAGCAGAGATCGTCAAGAGACCCAGTACTTC. Translating it yields CATSRDRQETQYF. The J gene is TRBJ2-5, the V gene TRBV15; no clear D gene. The CDR3 has 13 amino acids. V was cut by 0 bases and J by 2 bases, with 4 bases left in between. Per the germline V gene, CDR1 is LNHNV and CDR2 is YYDKDF (reference sequence).

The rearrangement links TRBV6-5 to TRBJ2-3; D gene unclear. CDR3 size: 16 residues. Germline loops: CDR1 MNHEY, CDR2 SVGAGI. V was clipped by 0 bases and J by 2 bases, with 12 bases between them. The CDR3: CASSYSASSVTDTQYF. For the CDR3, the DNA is TGTGCCAGCAGTTACTCCGCGTCCTCGGTCACAGATACGCAGTATTTT.

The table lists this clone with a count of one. CDR3 amino acids: CASSISGREYEQYF. DNA for the CDR3: TGTGCCAGTAGTATCAGCGGGAGGGAATACGAGCAGTACTTC. This chain connects TRBV19 to TRBJ2-7, with 10 positions matching TRBD2. The germline CDR1 and CDR2 sequences are LNHDA and SQIVND (reference sequence). The V gene end was trimmed by 3 bases and the J gene end by 4 bases; junction bases not matched to a gene: 3. The CDR3 contains 14 residues.

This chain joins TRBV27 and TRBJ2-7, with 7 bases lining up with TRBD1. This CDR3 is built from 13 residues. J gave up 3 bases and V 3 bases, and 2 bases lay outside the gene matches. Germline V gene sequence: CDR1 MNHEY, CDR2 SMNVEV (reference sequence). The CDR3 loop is CASSFRQGYEQYF. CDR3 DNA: TGTGCCAGCAGTTTCAGACAGGGCTACGAGCAGTACTTC.

The CDR3 loop reads CAWNLFLERGPYGYTF. In DNA, the CDR3 is TGTGCCTGGAATCTCTTCTTGGAGCGGGGCCCCTATGGCTACACCTTC. The chain employs TRBV30 and TRBJ1-2, with D possibly being TRBD1 (5 bases). V lost 4 bases and J 4 bases, leaving 22 bases between the germline ends. From germline, CDR1 is GTSNPN and CDR2 SVGIG (reference sequence). This CDR3 has 16 amino acids.

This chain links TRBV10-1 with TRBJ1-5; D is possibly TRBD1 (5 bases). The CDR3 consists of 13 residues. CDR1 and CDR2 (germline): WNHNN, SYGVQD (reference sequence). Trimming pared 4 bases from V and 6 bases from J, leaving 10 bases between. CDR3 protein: CASSAGNGQPQHF. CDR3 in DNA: TGCGCCAGCAGTGCAGGGAACGGTCAGCCCCAGCATTTT.

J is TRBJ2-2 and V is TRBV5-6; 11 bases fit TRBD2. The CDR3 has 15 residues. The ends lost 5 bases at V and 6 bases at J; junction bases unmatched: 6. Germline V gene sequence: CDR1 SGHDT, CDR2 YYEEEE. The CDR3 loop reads CASRLLAGVSGELFF. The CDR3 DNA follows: TGTGCCAGCAGGTTACTAGCGGGAGTGTCCGGGGAGCTGTTTTTT.

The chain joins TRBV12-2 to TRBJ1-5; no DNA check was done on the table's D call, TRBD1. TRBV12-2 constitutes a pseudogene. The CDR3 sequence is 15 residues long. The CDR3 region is CASRFGRSFNQPQHF. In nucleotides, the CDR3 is TGTGCAAGTCGCTTTGGCAGGTCCTTCAATCAGCCCCAGCATTTT.

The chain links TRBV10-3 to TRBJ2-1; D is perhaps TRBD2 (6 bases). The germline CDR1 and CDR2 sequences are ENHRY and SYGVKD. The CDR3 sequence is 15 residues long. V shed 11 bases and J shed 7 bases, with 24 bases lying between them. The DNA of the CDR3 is TGTGCCGCGGGGTCCCCCGGTGGGCGGGGTAATGAGCAGTTCTTC. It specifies CAAGSPGGRGNEQFF.

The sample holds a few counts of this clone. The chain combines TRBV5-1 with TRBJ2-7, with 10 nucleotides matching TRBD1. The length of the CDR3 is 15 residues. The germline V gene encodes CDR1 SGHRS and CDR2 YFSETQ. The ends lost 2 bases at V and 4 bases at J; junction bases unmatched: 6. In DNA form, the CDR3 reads TGCGCCAGCAGCTTCGGTGGGGACAGGGGTTACGAGCAGTACTTC. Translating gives CASSFGGDRGYEQYF.

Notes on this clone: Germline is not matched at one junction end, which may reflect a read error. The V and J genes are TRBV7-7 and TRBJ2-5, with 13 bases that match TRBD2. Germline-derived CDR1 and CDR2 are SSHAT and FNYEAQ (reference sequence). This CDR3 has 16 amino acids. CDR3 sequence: CASSPGTSGTEETQYF. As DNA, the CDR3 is TGTGCTAGCAGCCCCGGGACTAGCGGGACCGAAGAGACCCAGTACTTC.

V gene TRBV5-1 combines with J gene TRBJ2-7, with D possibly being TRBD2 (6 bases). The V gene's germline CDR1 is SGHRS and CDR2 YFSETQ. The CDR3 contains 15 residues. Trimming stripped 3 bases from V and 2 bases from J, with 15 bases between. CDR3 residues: CASSSSSGGPYEQYF. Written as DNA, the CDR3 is TGCGCCAGCAGCTCCAGTAGCGGAGGCCCCTACGAGCAGTACTTC.

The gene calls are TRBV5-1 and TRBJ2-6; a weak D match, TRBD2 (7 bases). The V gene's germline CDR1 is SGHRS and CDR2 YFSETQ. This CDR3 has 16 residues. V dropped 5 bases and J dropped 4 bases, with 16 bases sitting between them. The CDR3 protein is CASSLRGAAGANVLTF. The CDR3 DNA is TGCGCCAGCAGTTTACGGGGGGCTGCCGGGGCCAACGTCCTGACTTTC.

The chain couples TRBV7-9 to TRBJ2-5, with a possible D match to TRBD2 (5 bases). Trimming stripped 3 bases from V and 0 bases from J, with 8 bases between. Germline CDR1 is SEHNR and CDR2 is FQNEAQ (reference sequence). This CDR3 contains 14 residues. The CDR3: CASSFDYNQETQYF. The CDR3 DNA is TGTGCCAGCAGCTTCGACTACAACCAAGAGACCCAGTACTTC.

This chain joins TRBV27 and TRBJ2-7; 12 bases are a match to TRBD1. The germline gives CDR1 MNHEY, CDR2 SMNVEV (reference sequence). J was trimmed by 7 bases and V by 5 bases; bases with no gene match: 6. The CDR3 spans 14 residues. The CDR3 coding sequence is TGTGCCAGCAGTCCCGGGACAGGGGGCGGAGAGCAGTACTTC. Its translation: CASSPGTGGGEQYF.

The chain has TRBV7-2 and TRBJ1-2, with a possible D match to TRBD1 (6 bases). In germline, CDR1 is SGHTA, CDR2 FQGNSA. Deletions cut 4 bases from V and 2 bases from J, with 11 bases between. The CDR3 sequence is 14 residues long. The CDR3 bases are TGTGCCAGCAGCTCGATGGACAGAAACTATGGCTACACCTTC. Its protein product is CASSSMDRNYGYTF.

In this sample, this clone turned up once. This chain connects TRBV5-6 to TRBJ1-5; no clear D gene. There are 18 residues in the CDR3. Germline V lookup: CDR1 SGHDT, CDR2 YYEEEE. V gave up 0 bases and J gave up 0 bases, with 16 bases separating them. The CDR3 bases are TGTGCCAGCAGCTTGGCAGGCCCCATCCCCTATAGCAATCAGCCCCAGCATTTT. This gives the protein CASSLAGPIPYSNQPQHF.

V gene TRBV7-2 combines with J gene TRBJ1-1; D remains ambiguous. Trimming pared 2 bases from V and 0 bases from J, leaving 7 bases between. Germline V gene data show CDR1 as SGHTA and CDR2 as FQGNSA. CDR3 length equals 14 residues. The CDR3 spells CASSLMAVNTEAFF. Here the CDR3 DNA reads TGTGCCAGCAGCTTAATGGCGGTGAACACTGAAGCTTTCTTT.

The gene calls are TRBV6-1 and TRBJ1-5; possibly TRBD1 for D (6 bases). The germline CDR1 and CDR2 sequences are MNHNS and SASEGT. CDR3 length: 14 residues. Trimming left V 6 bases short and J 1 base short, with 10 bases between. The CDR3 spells CASRYRESNQPQHF. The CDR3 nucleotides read TGTGCCAGCAGGTACAGGGAAAGCAATCAGCCCCAGCATTTT.